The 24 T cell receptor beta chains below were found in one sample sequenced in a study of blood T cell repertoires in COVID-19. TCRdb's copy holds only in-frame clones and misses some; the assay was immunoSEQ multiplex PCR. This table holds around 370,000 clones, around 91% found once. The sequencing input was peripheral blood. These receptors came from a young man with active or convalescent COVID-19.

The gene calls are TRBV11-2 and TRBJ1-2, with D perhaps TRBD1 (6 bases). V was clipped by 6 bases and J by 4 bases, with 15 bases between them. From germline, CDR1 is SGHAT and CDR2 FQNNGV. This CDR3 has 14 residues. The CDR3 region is CASRLGGAGYGYTF. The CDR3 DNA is TGTGCCAGCAGACTAGGGGGGGCTGGCTATGGCTACACCTTC.

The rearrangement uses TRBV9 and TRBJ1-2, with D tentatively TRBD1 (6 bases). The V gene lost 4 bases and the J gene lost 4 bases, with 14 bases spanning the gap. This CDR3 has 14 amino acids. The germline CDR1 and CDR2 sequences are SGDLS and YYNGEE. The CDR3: CASSPMDSPYGYTF. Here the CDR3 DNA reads TGTGCCAGCAGCCCGATGGACAGTCCCTATGGCTACACCTTC.

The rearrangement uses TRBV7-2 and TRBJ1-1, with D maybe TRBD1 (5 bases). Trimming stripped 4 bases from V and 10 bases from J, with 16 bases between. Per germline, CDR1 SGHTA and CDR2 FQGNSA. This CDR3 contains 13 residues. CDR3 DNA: TGTGCCAGCAGCTGGGGGGGGAATCCGGTAGCTTTCTTT. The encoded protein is CASSWGGNPVAFF.

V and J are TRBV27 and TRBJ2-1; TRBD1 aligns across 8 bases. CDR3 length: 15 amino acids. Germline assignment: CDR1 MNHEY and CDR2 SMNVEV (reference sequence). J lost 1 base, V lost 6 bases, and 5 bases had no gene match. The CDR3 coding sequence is TGTGCCAGCAGCGACACAGGGGGGTCCTACAATGAGCAGTTCTTC. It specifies CASSDTGGSYNEQFF.

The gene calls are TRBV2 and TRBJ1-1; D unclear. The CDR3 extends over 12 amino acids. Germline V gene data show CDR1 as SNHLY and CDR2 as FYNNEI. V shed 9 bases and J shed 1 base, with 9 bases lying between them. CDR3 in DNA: TGTGCCAGACAGAAAAGGAACACTGAAGCTTTCTTT. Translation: CARQKRNTEAFF.

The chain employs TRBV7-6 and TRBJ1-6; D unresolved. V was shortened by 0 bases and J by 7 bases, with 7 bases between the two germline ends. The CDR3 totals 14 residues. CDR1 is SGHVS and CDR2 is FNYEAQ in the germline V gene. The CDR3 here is CASSLAAENSPLHF. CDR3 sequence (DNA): TGTGCCAGCAGCTTAGCGGCCGAAAATTCACCCCTCCACTTT.

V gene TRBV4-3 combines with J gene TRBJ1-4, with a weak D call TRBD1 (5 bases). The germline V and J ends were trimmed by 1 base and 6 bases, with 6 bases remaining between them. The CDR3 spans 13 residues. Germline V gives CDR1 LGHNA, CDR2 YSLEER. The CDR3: CASSQVGDEKLFF. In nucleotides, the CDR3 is TGCGCCAGCAGCCAAGTAGGGGATGAAAAACTGTTTTTT.

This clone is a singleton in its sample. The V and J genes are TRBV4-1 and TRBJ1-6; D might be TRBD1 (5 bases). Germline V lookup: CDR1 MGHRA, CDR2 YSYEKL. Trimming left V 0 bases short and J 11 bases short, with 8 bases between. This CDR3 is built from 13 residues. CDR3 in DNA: TGCGCCAGCAGCCAAGACGGGGGTACACCCCTCCACTTT. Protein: CASSQDGGTPLHF.

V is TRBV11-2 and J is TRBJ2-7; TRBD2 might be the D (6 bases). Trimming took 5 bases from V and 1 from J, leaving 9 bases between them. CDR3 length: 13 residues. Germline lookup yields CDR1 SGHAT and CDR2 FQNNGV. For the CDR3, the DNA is TGTGCCAGCAGCCGGGACTTATCCTACGAGCAGTACTTC. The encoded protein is CASSRDLSYEQYF. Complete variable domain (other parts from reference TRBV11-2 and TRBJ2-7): EAGVAQSPRYKIIEKRQSVAFWCNPISGHATLYWYQQILGQGPKLLIQFQNNGVVDDSQLPKDRFSAERLKGVDSTLKIQPAKLEDSAVYLCASSRDLSYEQYFGPGTRLTVT.

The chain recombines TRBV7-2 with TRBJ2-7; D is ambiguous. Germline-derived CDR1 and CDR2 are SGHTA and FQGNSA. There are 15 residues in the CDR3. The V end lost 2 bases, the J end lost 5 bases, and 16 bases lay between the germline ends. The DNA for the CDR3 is TGTGCCAGCAGCTTATCAGGCTCAGTCTCTCACGAGCAGTACTTC. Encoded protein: CASSLSGSVSHEQYF.

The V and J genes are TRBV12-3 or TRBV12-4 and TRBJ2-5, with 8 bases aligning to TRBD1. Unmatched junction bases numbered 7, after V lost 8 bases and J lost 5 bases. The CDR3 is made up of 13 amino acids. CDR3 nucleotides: TGTGCCAGCGGTGCCAGGGGGCTCGAGACCCAGTACTTC. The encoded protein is CASGARGLETQYF.

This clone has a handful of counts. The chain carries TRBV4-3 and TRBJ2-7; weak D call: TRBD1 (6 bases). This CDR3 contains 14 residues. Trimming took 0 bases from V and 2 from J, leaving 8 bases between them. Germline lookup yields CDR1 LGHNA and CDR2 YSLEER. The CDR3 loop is CASSQEDSAYEQYF. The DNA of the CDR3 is TGCGCCAGCAGCCAAGAGGACAGTGCCTACGAGCAGTACTTC.

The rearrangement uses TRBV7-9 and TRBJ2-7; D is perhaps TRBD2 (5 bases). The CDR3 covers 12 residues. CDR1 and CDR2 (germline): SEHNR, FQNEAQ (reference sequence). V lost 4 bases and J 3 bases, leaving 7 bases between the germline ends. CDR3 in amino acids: CASSSRDYEQYF. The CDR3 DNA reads TGTGCCAGCAGCTCTCGGGACTACGAGCAGTACTTC.

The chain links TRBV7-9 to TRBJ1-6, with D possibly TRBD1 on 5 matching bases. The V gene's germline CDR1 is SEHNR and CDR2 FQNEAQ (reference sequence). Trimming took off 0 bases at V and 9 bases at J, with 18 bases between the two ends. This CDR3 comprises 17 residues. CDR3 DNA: TGTGCCAGCAGCTTAGCCCCCGCACGAGGGGACTTTTCACCCCTCCACTTT. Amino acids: CASSLAPARGDFSPLHF.

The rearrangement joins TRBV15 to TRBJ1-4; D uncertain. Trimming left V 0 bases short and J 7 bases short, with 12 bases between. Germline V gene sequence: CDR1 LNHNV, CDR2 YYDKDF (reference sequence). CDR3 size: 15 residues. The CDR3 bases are TGTGCCACCAGCAGAGAGGGCACCTTTAGTGAAAAACTGTTTTTT. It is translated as CATSREGTFSEKLFF.

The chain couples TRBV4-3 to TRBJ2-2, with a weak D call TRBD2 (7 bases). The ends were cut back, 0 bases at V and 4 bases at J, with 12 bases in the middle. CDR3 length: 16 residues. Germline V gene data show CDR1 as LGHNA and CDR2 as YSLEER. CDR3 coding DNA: TGCGCCAGCAGCCAAGATACGGGGGGCCTCACCGGGGAGCTGTTTTTT. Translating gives CASSQDTGGLTGELFF.

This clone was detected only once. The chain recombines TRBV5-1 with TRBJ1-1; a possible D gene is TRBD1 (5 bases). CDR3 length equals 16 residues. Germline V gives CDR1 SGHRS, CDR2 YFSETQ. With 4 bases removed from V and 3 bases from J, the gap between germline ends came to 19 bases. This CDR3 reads CASSPLGRALDTEAFF. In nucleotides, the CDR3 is TGCGCCAGCAGCCCTCTCGGCAGGGCCCTAGACACTGAAGCTTTCTTT.

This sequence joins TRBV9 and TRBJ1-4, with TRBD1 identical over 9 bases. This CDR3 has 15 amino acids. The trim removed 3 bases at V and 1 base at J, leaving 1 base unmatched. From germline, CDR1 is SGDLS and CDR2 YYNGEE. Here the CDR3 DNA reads TGTGCCAGCAGCGCGACAGGGGGAACTAATGAAAAACTGTTTTTT. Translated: CASSATGGTNEKLFF.

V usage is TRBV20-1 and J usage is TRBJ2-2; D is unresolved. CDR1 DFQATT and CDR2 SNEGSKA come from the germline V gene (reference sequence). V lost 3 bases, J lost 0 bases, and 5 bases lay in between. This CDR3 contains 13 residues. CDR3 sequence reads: CSASPSNTGELFF. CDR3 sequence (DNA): TGCAGTGCTAGTCCCTCGAACACCGGGGAGCTGTTTTTT.

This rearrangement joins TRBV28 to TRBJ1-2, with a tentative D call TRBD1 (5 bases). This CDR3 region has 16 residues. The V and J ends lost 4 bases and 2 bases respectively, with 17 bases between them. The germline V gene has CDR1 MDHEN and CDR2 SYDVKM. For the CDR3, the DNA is TGTGCCAGCAGTTCCCGAATCGGGGCGGGAAACTATGGCTACACCTTC. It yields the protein CASSSRIGAGNYGYTF.

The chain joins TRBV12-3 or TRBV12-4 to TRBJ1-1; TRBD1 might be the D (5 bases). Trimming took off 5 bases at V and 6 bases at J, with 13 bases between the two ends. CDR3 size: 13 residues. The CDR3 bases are TGTGCCAGCAGTGCGCCAGGGATTGCTGAAGCTTTCTTT. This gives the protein CASSAPGIAEAFF.

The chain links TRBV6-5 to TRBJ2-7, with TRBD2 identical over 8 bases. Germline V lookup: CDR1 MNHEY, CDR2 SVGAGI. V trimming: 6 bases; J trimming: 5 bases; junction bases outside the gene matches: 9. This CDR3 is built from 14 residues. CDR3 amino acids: CASSQRVAGNEQYF. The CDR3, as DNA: TGTGCCAGCAGCCAACGGGTAGCGGGAAACGAGCAGTACTTC.

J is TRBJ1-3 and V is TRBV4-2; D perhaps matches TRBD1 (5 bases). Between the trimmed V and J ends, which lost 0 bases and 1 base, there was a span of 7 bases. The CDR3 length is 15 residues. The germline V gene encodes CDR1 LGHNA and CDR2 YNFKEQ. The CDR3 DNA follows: TGTGCCAGCAGCCAAGATCGGACATCTGGAAACACCATATATTTT. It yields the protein CASSQDRTSGNTIYF.

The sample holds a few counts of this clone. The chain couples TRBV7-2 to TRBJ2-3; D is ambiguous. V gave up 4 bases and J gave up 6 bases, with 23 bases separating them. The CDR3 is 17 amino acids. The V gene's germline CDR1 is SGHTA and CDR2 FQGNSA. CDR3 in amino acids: CASSSFGYYGFGDTQYF. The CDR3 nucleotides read TGTGCCAGCAGCTCTTTCGGGTACTACGGATTCGGGGATACGCAGTATTTT.